The rows below give T cell receptor beta chains drawn from one sample of a study of blood T cell repertoires in COVID-19. Only in-frame clones appear in the TCRdb table, and some are missing; sequencing was by immunoSEQ multiplex PCR. The sample carries nearly 350,000 clones, around 91% recorded once. What was sequenced was peripheral blood. These receptor sequences come from a woman in her late teens or twenties who had recovered from COVID-19. Each CDR3 is given with its conserved first and last residue. The D gene is left open where the match is weak. Rows may omit the clone size; those that give it use once, few, many or a size class.

v_call	d_call	j_call	clone_size	cdr3_nt	cdr3_aa
TRBV6-4	TRBD1	TRBJ2-1	once	TGTGCCAGCACCATCCCGAGGCCGGGACAGGGGACCGACAATGAGCAGTTCTTC	CASTIPRPGQGTDNEQFF
TRBV15	TRBD1	TRBJ2-1	.	TGTGCCACCAGCAGAGTTACCGGACAGGGGGCGAATGAGCAGTTCTTC	CATSRVTGQGANEQFF
TRBV18	.	TRBJ1-1	.	TGTGCCAGCTCCCTCTCGAACCCGGCTGAAGCTTTCTTT	CASSLSNPAEAFF
TRBV27	.	TRBJ1-5	.	TGTGCCAGCAGTTTATCGGGTGGAGAGCATAGCAATCAGCCCCAGCATTTT	CASSLSGGEHSNQPQHF
TRBV7-9	.	TRBJ2-2	.	TGTGCCAGCAGCTCCGTAGCGGAGAGAAACACCGGGGAGCTGTTTTTT	CASSSVAERNTGELFF
TRBV20-1	TRBD2	TRBJ2-1	.	TGCAGTGCTAGTCACGGGAGGAGCTCCTACAATGAGCAGTTCTTC	CSASHGRSSYNEQFF
TRBV2	TRBD2	TRBJ2-5	once	TGTGCCAGCAGTCCCCGGACTAGCGGTAAACAAGAGACCCAGTACTTC	CASSPRTSGKQETQYF
TRBV4-1	TRBD1	TRBJ2-5	.	TGCGCCAGCAGCCAAGGGACAGGGAGAACAGAGACCCAGTACTTC	CASSQGTGRTETQYF
TRBV5-1	.	TRBJ1-1	.	TGCGCCAGCAGCTTGGTGGGAGTCTCTGAAGCTTTCTTT	CASSLVGVSEAFF
TRBV7-2	.	TRBJ2-5	once	TGTGCCAGCAGCTTAGCGGCAGAGCGAGAGACCCAGTACTTC	CASSLAAERETQYF
TRBV5-1	TRBD2	TRBJ2-3	.	TGCGCCAGCAGCTCTGGGACTAGCGGTTATCCTAGCACAGATACGCAGTATTTT	CASSSGTSGYPSTDTQYF